These 24 T cell receptor beta chains were sequenced from one sample in a study of T cell changes during pregnancy in multiple sclerosis. Method: immunoSEQ multiplex PCR; TCRdb's copy keeps in-frame clones and lacks some. The sample yields some 60,000 clones, about 93% seen once. This material consisted of CD4+ T cells from peripheral blood mononuclear cells, taken before pregnancy. All receptors derive from a female donor with multiple sclerosis, enrolled in a pregnancy study.

The chain recombines TRBV28 with TRBJ2-6; D might be TRBD1 (6 bases). The CDR3 is 17 residues long. V lost 2 bases to trimming and J lost 4 bases, with 15 bases between them. CDR1 MDHEN and CDR2 SYDVKM come from the germline V gene. Here the CDR3 DNA reads TGTGCCAGCAGTTTAACAGGGTCAGGACCCGGGGCCAACGTCCTGACTTTC. It is translated as CASSLTGSGPGANVLTF.

This clone has only one observation. Germline and junction disagree at one end, which may indicate a read error. The rearrangement uses TRBV7-7 and TRBJ2-1; 7 nucleotides line up with TRBD2. The germline gives CDR1 SSHAT, CDR2 FNYEAQ (reference sequence). This CDR3 region has 18 residues. Here the CDR3 DNA reads TGTGCTAGCAGCCCCCCGGCTAGGGGCGGGGACTACTACAATGAGCAGTTCTTC. Encoded protein: CASSPPARGGDYYNEQFF.

This chain links TRBV7-6 with TRBJ2-3; 7 bases are a match to TRBD1. The germline gives CDR1 SGHVS, CDR2 FNYEAQ. J gave up 1 base and V 3 bases, and 1 base lay outside the gene matches. The CDR3 has 14 amino acids. CDR3 sequence reads: CASSFTGGTDTQYF. CDR3 in DNA: TGTGCCAGCAGCTTTACAGGGGGCACAGATACGCAGTATTTT.

V gene TRBV28 combines with J gene TRBJ2-7; 7 bases agree with TRBD2. The CDR3 extends over 13 amino acids. V was clipped by 1 base and J by 5 bases; unmatched bases: 2. The germline V gene encodes CDR1 MDHEN and CDR2 SYDVKM. In nucleotides, the CDR3 is TGTGCCAGCAGTTTATTGGGAGGGAACGAGCAGTACTTC. Its translation is CASSLLGGNEQYF.

The V gene is TRBV4-3, the J gene TRBJ2-7; 8 bases align to TRBD1. The CDR3 extends over 15 amino acids. CDR1 LGHNA and CDR2 YSLEER come from the germline V gene. The trim removed 1 base at V and 2 bases at J, leaving 4 bases unmatched. The CDR3 here is CASSQAPGGPYEQYF. CDR3 bases: TGCGCCAGCAGCCAAGCGCCAGGGGGCCCCTACGAGCAGTACTTC.

Comments on this clone: At the DNA level, this CDR3 is encoded by other sequences in the same sample as well. The DNA for the CDR3 is TGTGCCAGCTCACCACTGGACAGGGGGGAGACCCAGTACTTC. This codes for CASSPLDRGETQYF. The V and J genes are TRBV18 and TRBJ2-5; TRBD1 matches 10 bases. The length of the CDR3 is 14 residues. The germline CDR1 and CDR2 sequences are KGHSH and LQKENI. V dropped 1 base and J dropped 5; count of bases not matched to a gene: 1.

The chain employs TRBV28 and TRBJ2-3, with D perhaps matching TRBD1 (6 bases). There are 14 residues in the CDR3. CDR1 is MDHEN and CDR2 is SYDVKM in the germline V gene. V gave up 7 bases and J gave up 5 bases, with 16 bases separating them. The CDR3 sequence: CASTLQGVGDTQYF. CDR3 coding DNA: TGTGCCAGCACCTTACAGGGAGTAGGAGATACGCAGTATTTT.

The chain couples TRBV2 to TRBJ1-1, with D tentatively TRBD1 (5 bases). CDR1 is SNHLY and CDR2 is FYNNEI in the germline V gene. Trimming took 7 bases from V and 1 from J, leaving 10 bases between them. The CDR3 extends over 13 amino acids. CDR3 coding DNA: TGTGCCAGCAATAGACAGCAGAACACTGAAGCTTTCTTT. This translates into CASNRQQNTEAFF.

The chain links TRBV7-2 to TRBJ2-7; TRBD2 aligns across 11 bases. This CDR3 is 16 amino acids long. The trim removed 5 bases at V and 0 bases at J, leaving 6 bases unmatched. In germline, CDR1 is SGHTA, CDR2 FQGNSA. The CDR3, as DNA: TGTGCCAGCAGCGAAGATAGCGGGAGGGGCTCCTACGAGCAGTACTTC. Protein: CASSEDSGRGSYEQYF.

The chain joins TRBV7-3 to TRBJ2-1; 10 positions agree with TRBD2. CDR1 and CDR2 from the germline V gene are SGHTA and FQGTGA. Trimming took 1 base from V and 8 from J; bases not matched to a gene: 5. The CDR3 sequence is 15 residues long. CDR3 sequence reads: CASSLKRLAGDEQFF. The CDR3 nucleotides are TGTGCCAGCAGCTTAAAAAGGCTAGCGGGAGATGAGCAGTTCTTC.

V is TRBV27 and J is TRBJ1-2; D call uncertain. In germline, CDR1 is MNHEY, CDR2 SMNVEV (reference sequence). The length of the CDR3 is 15 residues. Trimming removed 6 bases at V and 6 bases at J, with 20 bases between. DNA of the CDR3: TGTGCCAGCAGCCAAGCGAGAGGAGGCGCCCATGGCTACACCTTC. Amino acid sequence: CASSQARGGAHGYTF.

J is TRBJ2-1 and V is TRBV6-6; perhaps TRBD1 as D (5 bases). This CDR3 comprises 12 residues. V lost 8 bases, J lost 9 bases, and 14 bases lay in between. CDR1 MNHNY and CDR2 SVGAGI come from the germline V gene (reference sequence). In DNA form, the CDR3 reads TGTGCCAGCTGTATAGGGGCTAGTGAGCAGTTCTTC. Translated, it gives CASCIGASEQFF.

The V call is TRBV13, the J call TRBJ2-7, with D possibly being TRBD2 (6 bases). CDR3 length: 14 residues. The V end lost 6 bases, the J end lost 2 bases, and 14 bases lay between the germline ends. Per the germline V gene, CDR1 is PRHDT and CDR2 is FYEKMQ (reference sequence). The CDR3 coding sequence is TGTGCCAGCAGATTGTCCGGGAGAGCCTACGAGCAGTACTTC. This encodes CASRLSGRAYEQYF.

In this sample, this clone turned up once. The chain uses TRBV15 and TRBJ1-2, with D tentatively TRBD1 (5 bases). V was trimmed by 0 bases and J by 7 bases, leaving 15 bases between them. The CDR3 spans 15 residues. CDR1 and CDR2 from the germline V gene are LNHNV and YYDKDF (reference sequence). CDR3 in DNA: TGTGCCACCAGCAGAGATCTGAAGGACATAGTTGGCTACACCTTC. This sequence encodes CATSRDLKDIVGYTF.

The chain uses TRBV7-2 and TRBJ1-4, with TRBD1 matching 10 bases. The V segment lost 4 bases and the J segment 4 bases; nucleotides outside the gene matches: 3. CDR1 SGHTA and CDR2 FQGNSA come from the germline V gene. The CDR3 covers 15 residues. CDR3 residues: CASSSGQGFNEKLFF. The CDR3 DNA is TGTGCCAGCAGCTCGGGACAGGGGTTTAATGAAAAACTGTTTTTT. Full variable domain (remainder filled in from reference TRBV7-2 and TRBJ1-4): GAGVSQSPSNKVTEKGKDVELRCDPISGHTALYWYRQSLGQGLEFLIYFQGNSAPDKSGLPSDRFSAERTGGSVSTLTIQRTQQEDSAVYLCASSSGQGFNEKLFFGSGTQLSVL.

This chain joins TRBV25-1 and TRBJ2-5, with TRBD1 as a possible D gene (5 bases). Germline V gives CDR1 MGHDK, CDR2 SYGVNS. Trimming cost V 3 bases and J 1 base, with 12 bases left between them. The CDR3 length is 15 residues. In DNA, the CDR3 is TGTGCCAGCAGTGATACAGGTCCGGCCCAAGAGACCCAGTACTTC. As protein: CASSDTGPAQETQYF.

The V gene is TRBV19, the J gene TRBJ1-1; 9 bases line up with TRBD1. Germline V gene sequence: CDR1 LNHDA, CDR2 SQIVND (reference sequence). J lost 5 bases, V lost 5 bases, and 9 bases had no gene match. CDR3 length: 15 residues. In DNA form, the CDR3 reads TGTGCCAGTAGTCCTCGGGGACAGGGAGGGACTGAAGCTTTCTTT. Protein sequence: CASSPRGQGGTEAFF.

The genes are TRBV20-1 and TRBJ2-3; a possible D gene is TRBD2 (6 bases). Trimming removed 7 bases from V and 6 bases from J, with 8 bases in between. The length of the CDR3 is 10 residues. Per the germline V gene, CDR1 is DFQATT and CDR2 is SNEGSKA (reference sequence). CDR3 residues: CSVGRDTQYF. The CDR3 region has the DNA TGCAGTGTTGGGAGGGATACGCAGTATTTT.

This clone showed up just a few times. The chain recombines TRBV7-2 with TRBJ1-5; perhaps TRBD1 as D (6 bases). Trimming pared 6 bases from V and 4 bases from J, leaving 16 bases between. Per germline, CDR1 SGHTA and CDR2 FQGNSA. CDR3 length: 15 residues. The CDR3 DNA sequence: TGTGCCAGCAGGTCACAGGGTGGAGGTAATCAGCCCCAGCATTTT. Encoded protein: CASRSQGGGNQPQHF.

The J gene is TRBJ1-1, the V gene TRBV7-3; D uncertain. The CDR3 is 15 residues long. CDR1 SGHTA and CDR2 FQGTGA come from the germline V gene. V gave up 7 bases and J gave up 4 bases, with 19 bases separating them. The CDR3 region is CASTLDGARVTEAFF. In DNA, the CDR3 is TGTGCCAGCACCCTAGACGGCGCCCGAGTCACTGAAGCTTTCTTT.

This sequence joins TRBV15 and TRBJ1-2; weak D call: TRBD1 (5 bases). Germline CDR1 LNHNV, CDR2 YYDKDF (reference sequence). Trimming shortened V by 0 bases and J by 8 bases, and 10 bases separated the two germline ends. The CDR3 loop spans 13 amino acids. CDR3 sequence: CATSRDIGGGYTF. DNA of the CDR3: TGTGCCACCAGCAGAGATATCGGGGGAGGCTACACCTTC.

Comment on this clone: Distinct nucleotide sequences in the sample also encode this CDR3. The chain is built from TRBV2 and TRBJ1-4; the D gene is possibly TRBD1 (6 bases). V gave up 6 bases and J gave up 2 bases, with 13 bases separating them. Germline V gene data show CDR1 as SNHLY and CDR2 as FYNNEI. This CDR3 has 15 amino acids. The CDR3 DNA follows: TGTGCCAGCAGAGCCTACAGGGCCACTAATGAAAAACTGTTTTTT. It translates to CASRAYRATNEKLFF.

The CDR3, as DNA: TGTGCCACCGGAAGGGGGCTAACTGAAGCTTTCTTT. Translated, it gives CATGRGLTEAFF. The chain joins TRBV19 to TRBJ1-1; 7 nucleotides agree with TRBD1. V gave up 10 bases and J gave up 5 bases; unmatched junction bases: 7. Germline CDR1 is LNHDA and CDR2 is SQIVND (reference sequence). This CDR3 is built from 12 residues.

The J gene is TRBJ1-1, the V gene TRBV7-3; D call uncertain. In germline, CDR1 is SGHTA, CDR2 FQGTGA. Trimming stripped 3 bases from V and 6 bases from J, with 14 bases between. CDR3 length: 14 amino acids. CDR3 region: CASSLGGLGAEAFF. The CDR3 nucleotides are TGTGCCAGCAGCTTGGGAGGGCTTGGGGCTGAAGCTTTCTTT.